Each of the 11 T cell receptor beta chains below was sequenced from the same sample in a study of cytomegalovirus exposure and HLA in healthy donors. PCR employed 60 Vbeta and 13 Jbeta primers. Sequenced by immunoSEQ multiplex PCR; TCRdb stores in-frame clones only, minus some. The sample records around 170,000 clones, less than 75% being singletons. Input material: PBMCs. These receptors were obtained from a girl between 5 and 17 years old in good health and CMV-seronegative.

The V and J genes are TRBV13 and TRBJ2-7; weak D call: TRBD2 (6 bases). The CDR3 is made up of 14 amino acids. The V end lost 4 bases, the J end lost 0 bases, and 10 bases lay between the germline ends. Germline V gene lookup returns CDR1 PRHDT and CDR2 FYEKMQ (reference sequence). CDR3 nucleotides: TGTGCCAGCAGCTCGGGGACTTACTCCTACGAGCAGTACTTC. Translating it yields CASSSGTYSYEQYF.

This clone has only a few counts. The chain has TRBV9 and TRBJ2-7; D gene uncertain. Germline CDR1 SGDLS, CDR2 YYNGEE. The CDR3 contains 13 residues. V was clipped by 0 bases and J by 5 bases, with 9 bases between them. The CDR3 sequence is CASSVGSGNEQYF. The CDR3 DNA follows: TGTGCCAGCAGCGTAGGGTCAGGTAACGAGCAGTACTTC.

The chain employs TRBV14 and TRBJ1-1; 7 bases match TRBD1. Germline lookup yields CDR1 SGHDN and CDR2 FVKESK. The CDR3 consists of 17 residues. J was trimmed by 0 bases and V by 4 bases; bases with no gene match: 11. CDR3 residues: CASSPFEHRGMNTEAFF. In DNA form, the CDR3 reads TGTGCCAGCAGCCCATTCGAACACAGGGGTATGAACACTGAAGCTTTCTTT.

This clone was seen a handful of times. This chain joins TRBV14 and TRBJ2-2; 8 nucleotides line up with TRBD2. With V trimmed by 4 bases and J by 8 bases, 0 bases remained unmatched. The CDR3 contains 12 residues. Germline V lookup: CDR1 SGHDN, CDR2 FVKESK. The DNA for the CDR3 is TGTGCCAGCAGCCGACTAGCGGGGGAGCTGTTTTTT. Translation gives CASSRLAGELFF.

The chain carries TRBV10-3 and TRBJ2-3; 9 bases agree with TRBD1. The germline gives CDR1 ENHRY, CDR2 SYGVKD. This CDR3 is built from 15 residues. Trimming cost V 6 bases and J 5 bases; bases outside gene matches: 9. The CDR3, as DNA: TGTGCCATCAGCTACCTGGGACAGGGTAAAGATACGCAGTATTTT. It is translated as CAISYLGQGKDTQYF.

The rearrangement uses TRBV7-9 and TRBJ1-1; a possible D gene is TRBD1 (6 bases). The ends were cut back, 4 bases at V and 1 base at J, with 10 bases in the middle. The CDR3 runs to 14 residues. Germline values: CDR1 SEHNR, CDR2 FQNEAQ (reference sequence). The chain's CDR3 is CASSSTTGNTEAFF. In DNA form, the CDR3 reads TGTGCCAGCAGCTCCACGACAGGGAACACTGAAGCTTTCTTT.

This chain's CDR3 is CSVEPSQSEAFF. CDR3 nucleotides: TGCAGCGTTGAACCTTCACAATCTGAAGCTTTCTTT. The V call is TRBV29-1, the J call TRBJ1-1; D ambiguous. V lost 2 bases and J lost 6, with 10 bases in between. The V gene's germline CDR1 is SQVTM and CDR2 ANQGSEA. The CDR3 extends over 12 amino acids.

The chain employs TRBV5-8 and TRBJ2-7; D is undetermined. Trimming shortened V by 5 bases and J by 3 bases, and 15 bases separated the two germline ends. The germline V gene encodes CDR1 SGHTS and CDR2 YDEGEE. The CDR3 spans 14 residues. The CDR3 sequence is CASREVGRDYEQYF. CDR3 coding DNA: TGTGCCAGCAGGGAAGTGGGCAGAGACTACGAGCAGTACTTC.

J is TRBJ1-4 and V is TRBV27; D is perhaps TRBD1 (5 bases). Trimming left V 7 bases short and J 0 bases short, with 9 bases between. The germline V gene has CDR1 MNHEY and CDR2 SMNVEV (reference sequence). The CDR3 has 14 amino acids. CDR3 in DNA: TGTGCCAGCACCACAGGCGCAACTAATGAAAAACTGTTTTTT. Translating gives CASTTGATNEKLFF.

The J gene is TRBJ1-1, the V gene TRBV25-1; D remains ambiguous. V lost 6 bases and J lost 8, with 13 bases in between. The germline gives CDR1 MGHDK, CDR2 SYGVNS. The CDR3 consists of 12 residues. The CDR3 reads CASRQVAGEAFF. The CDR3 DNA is TGTGCCAGCAGGCAGGTAGCGGGAGAAGCTTTCTTT.

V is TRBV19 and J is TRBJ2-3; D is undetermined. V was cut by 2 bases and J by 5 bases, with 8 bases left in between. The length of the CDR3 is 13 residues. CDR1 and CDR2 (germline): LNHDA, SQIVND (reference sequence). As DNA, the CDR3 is TGTGCCAGTAGTATAACGAGAGGAGATACGCAGTATTTT. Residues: CASSITRGDTQYF. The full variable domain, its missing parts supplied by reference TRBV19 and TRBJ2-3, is DGGITQSPKYLFRKEGQNVTLSCEQNLNHDAMYWYRQDPGQGLRLIYYSQIVNDFQKGDIAEGYSVSREKKESFPLTVTSAQKNPTAFYLCASSITRGDTQYFGPGTRLTVL.